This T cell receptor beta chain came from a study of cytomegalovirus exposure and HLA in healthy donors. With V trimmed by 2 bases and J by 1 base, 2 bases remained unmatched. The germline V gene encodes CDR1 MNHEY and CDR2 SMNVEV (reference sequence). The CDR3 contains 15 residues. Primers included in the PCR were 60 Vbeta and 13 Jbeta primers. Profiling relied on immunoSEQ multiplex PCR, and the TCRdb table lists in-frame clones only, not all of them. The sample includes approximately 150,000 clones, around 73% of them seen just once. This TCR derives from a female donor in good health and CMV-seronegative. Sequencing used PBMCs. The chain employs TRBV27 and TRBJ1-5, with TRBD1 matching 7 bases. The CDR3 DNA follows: TGTGCCAGCAGTTTAAGACAGGGAAGCAATCAGCCCCAGCATTTT. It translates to CASSLRQGSNQPQHF.